The 3 T cell receptor beta chains given below trace back to one sample, sequenced in a study of control samples from healthy donors and cancer patients. Sequenced by immunoSEQ multiplex PCR; TCRdb stores in-frame clones only, minus some. The sample has roughly 150,000 clones; around 88% are singletons. Sequencing was carried out using blood. The receptor source for this set is a man aged 18 to 29 in good health.

The chain combines TRBV9 with TRBJ2-7; the D call may be TRBD1 or TRBD2 (5 bases each). CDR3 length: 15 residues. The V gene lost 0 bases and the J gene lost 0 bases, with 10 bases spanning the gap. Germline values: CDR1 SGDLS, CDR2 YYNGEE. The CDR3: CASSVGGVGSYEQYF. The CDR3 bases are TGTGCCAGCAGCGTAGGAGGGGTCGGCTCCTACGAGCAGTACTTC.

Only one count was recorded for this clone. This rearrangement joins TRBV9 to TRBJ2-2; D is uncertain. Between the trimmed V and J ends, which lost 0 bases and 5 bases, there was a span of 17 bases. Germline loops: CDR1 SGDLS, CDR2 YYNGEE. CDR3 size: 17 residues. CDR3 amino acids: CASSVGLRAADTGELFF. The CDR3 DNA is TGTGCCAGCAGCGTAGGGTTACGGGCAGCCGATACCGGGGAGCTGTTTTTT.

The chain has TRBV19 and TRBJ2-1; D tentatively fits TRBD1 or TRBD2 (6 bases each). The germline V gene encodes CDR1 LNHDA and CDR2 SQIVND (reference sequence). CDR3 length equals 14 residues. Deletions cut 2 bases from V and 6 bases from J, with 11 bases between. The CDR3 spells CASSIRGVGNEQFF. In nucleotides, the CDR3 is TGTGCCAGTAGTATAAGGGGGGTGGGCAATGAGCAGTTCTTC.